Included here is one T cell receptor (beta chain) sequence, with context. What it binds is not known. Trimming took 9 bases from V and 0 from J; bases not matched to a gene: 8. CDR3 size: 15 residues. The germline V gene has CDR1 LNHDA and CDR2 SQIVND (reference sequence). The investigators collected lesional scalp punch biopsies and peripheral blood from alopecia areata patients. RNA was extracted and reverse transcribed into cDNA as the sequencing template. Produced via immunoSEQ multiplex PCR; TCRdb's table is partial and in-frame only. The data show roughly 150,000 clones, around 60% seen once. This entry is derived from a study of CD8+ T cells in alopecia areata. Study-level information: Tofacitinib was taken orally by treated patients, and the dose was 5 to 10 mg twice daily.

The study's findings and limits: Compared with normal scalp, lesional scalp had higher clonality and more expanded CD8+ clones.

Sequences were derived from CD4+ T cells sorted from blood, sampled at week 0. The chain joins TRBV19 to TRBJ2-4, with TRBD1 identical over 7 bases. The source of this sequence is a human donor with alopecia areata. The CDR3 DNA reads as TGTGCCAGCAACGACAGGGCTAAAGCCAAAAACATTCAGTACTTC. Amino acids: CASNDRAKAKNIQYF.